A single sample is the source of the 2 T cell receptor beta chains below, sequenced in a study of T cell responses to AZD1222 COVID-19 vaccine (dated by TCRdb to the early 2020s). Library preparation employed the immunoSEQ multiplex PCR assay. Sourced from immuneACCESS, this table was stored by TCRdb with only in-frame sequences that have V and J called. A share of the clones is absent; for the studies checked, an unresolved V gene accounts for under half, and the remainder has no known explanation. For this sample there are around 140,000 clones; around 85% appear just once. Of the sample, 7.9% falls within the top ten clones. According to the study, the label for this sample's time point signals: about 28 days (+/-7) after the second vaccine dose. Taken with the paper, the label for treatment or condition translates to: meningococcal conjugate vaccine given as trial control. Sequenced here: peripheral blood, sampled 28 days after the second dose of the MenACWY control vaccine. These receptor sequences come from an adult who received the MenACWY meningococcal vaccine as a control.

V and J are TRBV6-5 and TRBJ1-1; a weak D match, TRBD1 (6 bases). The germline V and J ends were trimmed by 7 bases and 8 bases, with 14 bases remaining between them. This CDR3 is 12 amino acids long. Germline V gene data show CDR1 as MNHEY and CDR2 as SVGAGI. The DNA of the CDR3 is TGTGCCAGCACCGACTGGACAGACGAAGCTTTCTTT. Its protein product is CASTDWTDEAFF.

DNA of the CDR3: TGTGCCAGCAGCCAAGTGTGGAATGAAAAACTGTTTTTT. Translation gives CASSQVWNEKLFF. This rearrangement joins TRBV3-1 (or the pseudogene TRBV3-2) to TRBJ1-4; D is ambiguous. Per germline, CDR1 LGHDT and CDR2 YNNKEL (reference sequence). This CDR3 comprises 13 residues. Trimming removed 1 base at V and 5 bases at J, with 5 bases between.